The entry below gives a single TCR beta chain sequence along with its context. Its antigen is currently unknown. This record belongs to a study of cytomegalovirus exposure and HLA in healthy donors. The CDR3 runs 16 residues. Germline CDR1 and CDR2: MDHEN and SYDVKM. V lost 2 bases to trimming and J lost 1 base; unmatched junction nucleotides: 5. Use of 60 Vbeta and 13 Jbeta primers characterized the PCR. Sequenced by immunoSEQ multiplex PCR; TCRdb stores in-frame clones only, minus some. The table records about 160,000 clones, roughly four fifths of them present only once. Broader study findings: Association with HLA alleles at 0.05 false discovery rate was found for 15,000 to 20,000 TCR beta sequences in a later analysis. In the analysis, some V segments, TRBV6-2 and TRBV6-3 included, were excluded as indistinguishable.

Sequencing was carried out using PBMCs. The chain employs TRBV28 and TRBJ1-5; 7 bases align to TRBD1. The receptor comes from a male donor in good health and CMV-seropositive. Here the CDR3 DNA reads TGTGCCAGCAGTTTAGGGGGACAGTACAGCAATCAGCCCCAGCATTTT. Translating gives CASSLGGQYSNQPQHF.